This entry lists 5 T cell receptor beta chains sequenced from one sample in a study of cytomegalovirus exposure and HLA in healthy donors. The study ran its PCR with 60 Vbeta and 13 Jbeta primers. Data came from immunoSEQ multiplex PCR; TCRdb stores just in-frame clones and leaves some out. Among approximately 110,000 clones listed, 75% to 85% were seen once. The material sequenced was PBMCs. The receptors were gathered from a man in his forties or fifties in good health and CMV-seronegative.

This clone was recorded only once. The chain has TRBV6-6 and TRBJ2-5, with TRBD2 matching over 11 bases. Germline assignment: CDR1 MNHNY and CDR2 SVGAGI (reference sequence). The CDR3 has 15 amino acids. After removal of 4 bases from V and 4 bases from J, the junction contained 5 bases not matched to a gene. The DNA for the CDR3 is TGTGCCAGCAGTTTAGCGGGGGGGGGTGGAGAGACCCAGTACTTC. Translating gives CASSLAGGGGETQYF.

The chain carries TRBV18 and TRBJ2-7; D gene ambiguous. Per germline, CDR1 KGHSH and CDR2 LQKENI. The V end lost 2 bases, the J end lost 3 bases, and 14 bases lay between the germline ends. This CDR3 contains 15 residues. The CDR3 DNA sequence: TGTGCCAGCTCACCAGGAAAGGCAGGTCTCTACGAGCAGTACTTC. Its translation: CASSPGKAGLYEQYF.

The V call is TRBV28, the J call TRBJ1-1, with TRBD1 matching 8 bases. Germline values: CDR1 MDHEN, CDR2 SYDVKM. J lost 0 bases, V lost 0 bases, and 18 bases had no gene match. The CDR3 is made up of 21 amino acids. CDR3 DNA sequence: TGTGCCAGCAGTTTATGGGAAGAGGGGACAGGCAACCTTCAACTGAACACTGAAGCTTTCTTT. Translation: CASSLWEEGTGNLQLNTEAFF.

This chain joins TRBV7-2 and TRBJ1-4; 8 nucleotides line up with TRBD1. In germline, CDR1 is SGHTA, CDR2 FQGNSA. This CDR3 is built from 15 residues. With V trimmed by 3 bases and J by 6 bases, 6 bases remained unmatched. The CDR3, as DNA: TGTGCCAGCAGCTTGCAGGGGGCCCCTTATGAAAAACTGTTTTTT. Protein: CASSLQGAPYEKLFF.

The chain links TRBV5-1 to TRBJ1-1, with D possibly TRBD1 on 6 matching bases. Germline lookup yields CDR1 SGHRS and CDR2 YFSETQ. Trimming left V 3 bases short and J 0 bases short, with 15 bases between. The CDR3 length is 16 residues. CDR3 nucleotide sequence: TGCGCCAGCAGCTCCGAAAAGGGACACTTGAACACTGAAGCTTTCTTT. Amino acid sequence: CASSSEKGHLNTEAFF.